The 3 T cell receptor beta chains given below trace back to one sample, sequenced in a study of shared clonotypes between healthy human individuals. Assay: immunoSEQ multiplex PCR; the TCRdb copy retains only in-frame clones and omits some. The sample has a few million clones; 90% to 97% are singletons. Sequenced input: naive CD4+ T cells sorted from blood. Subset indicated: CD45RA+ positively selected. The receptor source for this set is a man aged 18 to 29 in good health.

The V call is TRBV13, the J call TRBJ2-3, with 9 bases aligning to TRBD2. V shed 1 base and J 3 bases; nucleotides not matched to a gene: 2. This CDR3 region has 15 residues. The V gene's germline CDR1 is PRHDT and CDR2 FYEKMQ (reference sequence). CDR3 protein: CASSLAAGGTDTQYF. CDR3 nucleotides: TGTGCCAGCAGCTTAGCTGCGGGAGGGACAGATACGCAGTATTTT.

This chain joins TRBV7-8 and TRBJ2-3; perhaps D is TRBD1 or TRBD2 (6 bases each). V lost 5 bases and J 2 bases, leaving 11 bases between the germline ends. Germline V gene data show CDR1 as SGHVS and CDR2 as FQNEAQ. The CDR3 covers 14 residues. CDR3 loop: CASSKGGNTDTQYF. The CDR3 DNA sequence: TGTGCCAGCAGCAAAGGGGGGAACACAGATACGCAGTATTTT.

This rearrangement joins TRBV7-9 to TRBJ1-6, with a weak D call TRBD1 (5 bases). CDR1 and CDR2 (germline): SEHNR, FQNEAQ (reference sequence). The germline V and J ends were trimmed by 2 bases and 14 bases, with 13 bases remaining between them. CDR3 size: 13 residues. CDR3 DNA: TGTGCCAGCAGCTTAAGTCGCGTGGGGGCCCTCCACTTT. Its translation: CASSLSRVGALHF. The full variable domain, with the rest looked up from reference TRBV7-9 and TRBJ1-6, is DTGVSQNPRHKITKRGQNVTFRCDPISEHNRLYWYRQTLGQGPEFLTYFQNEAQLEKSRLLSDRFSAERPKGSFSTLEIQRTEQGDSAMYLCASSLSRVGALHFGNGTRLTVT.